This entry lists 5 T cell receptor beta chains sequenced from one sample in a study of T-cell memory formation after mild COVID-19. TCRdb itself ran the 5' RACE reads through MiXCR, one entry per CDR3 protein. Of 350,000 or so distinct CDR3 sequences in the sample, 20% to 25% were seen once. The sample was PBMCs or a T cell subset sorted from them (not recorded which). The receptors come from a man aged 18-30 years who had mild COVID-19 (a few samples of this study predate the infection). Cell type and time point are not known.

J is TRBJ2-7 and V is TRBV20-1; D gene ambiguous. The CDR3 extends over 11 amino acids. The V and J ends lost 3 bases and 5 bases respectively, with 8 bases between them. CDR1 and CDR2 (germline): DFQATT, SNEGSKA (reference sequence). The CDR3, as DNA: TGCAGTGCTAGGGGGAACCACGAGCAGTACGTC. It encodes CSARGNHEQYV.

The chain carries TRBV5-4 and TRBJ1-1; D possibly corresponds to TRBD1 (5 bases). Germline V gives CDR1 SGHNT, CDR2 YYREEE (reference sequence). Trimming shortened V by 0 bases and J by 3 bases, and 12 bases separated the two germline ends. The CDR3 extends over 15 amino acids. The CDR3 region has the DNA TGTGCCAGCAGCTTGGGGCAACAGGTGGACACTGAAGCTTTCTTT. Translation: CASSLGQQVDTEAFF.

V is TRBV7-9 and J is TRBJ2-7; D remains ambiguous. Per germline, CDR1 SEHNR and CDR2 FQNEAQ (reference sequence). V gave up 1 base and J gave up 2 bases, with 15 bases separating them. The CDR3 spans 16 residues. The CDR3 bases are TGTGCCAGCAGCTTAGACCGACGGGTATCCACCTACGAGCAGTACTTC. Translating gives CASSLDRRVSTYEQYF.

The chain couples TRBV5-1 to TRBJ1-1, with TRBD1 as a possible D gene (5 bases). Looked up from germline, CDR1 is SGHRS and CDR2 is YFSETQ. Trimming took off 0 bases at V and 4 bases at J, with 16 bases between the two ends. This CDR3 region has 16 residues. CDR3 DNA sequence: TGCGCCAGCAGCTTGGGATCCAGGGACGAACCCACTGAAGCTTTCTTT. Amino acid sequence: CASSLGSRDEPTEAFF.

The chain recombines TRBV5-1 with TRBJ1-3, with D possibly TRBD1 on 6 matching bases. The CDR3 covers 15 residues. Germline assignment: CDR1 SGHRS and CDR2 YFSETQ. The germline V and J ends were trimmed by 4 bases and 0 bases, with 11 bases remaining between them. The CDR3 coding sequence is TGCGCCAGCAGCCCGACAGGTTCCTCTGGAAACACCATATATTTT. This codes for CASSPTGSSGNTIYF. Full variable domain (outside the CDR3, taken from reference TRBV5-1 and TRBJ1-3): KAGVTQTPRYLIKTRGQQVTLSCSPISGHRSVSWYQQTPGQGLQFLFEYFSETQRNKGNFPGRFSGRQFSNSRSEMNVSTLELGDSALYLCASSPTGSSGNTIYFGEGSWLTVV.